These 9 T cell receptor beta chains originate from one sample sequenced in a study of blood T cells in healthy people across ages. A second about 7 to 12 cycle PCR used barcoded and J-beta primers. TCRdb reanalysed the 5' RACE reads using MiXCR and keeps one entry per CDR3 protein. The sample yields around 1.1 million distinct CDR3 sequences, less than 45% seen once. Sequencing used blood. The receptors come from a man aged 18 to 29 in good health.

In its sample, this clonotype was seen once. The V and J genes are TRBV6-1 and TRBJ1-1; no definite D call. V was clipped by 3 bases and J by 0 bases, with 14 bases between them. CDR1 and CDR2 (germline): MNHNS, SASEGT. There are 16 residues in the CDR3. The CDR3 nucleotides are TGTGCCAGCAGTGACTATGGAGTTTTCATGAACACTGAAGCTTTCTTT. Translated: CASSDYGVFMNTEAFF.

This clonotype was seen only a few times. The chain is built from TRBV6-5 and TRBJ2-7, with D maybe TRBD1 (6 bases). CDR1 is MNHEY, CDR2 SVGAGI, per germline. Trimming took off 6 bases at V and 0 bases at J, with 12 bases between the two ends. This CDR3 has 14 residues. The chain's CDR3 is CASRSNRDSYEQYF. In DNA, the CDR3 is TGTGCCAGCAGGTCGAACAGGGACTCCTACGAGCAGTACTTC.

The chain recombines TRBV4-2 with TRBJ1-1, with 8 nucleotides matching TRBD1. Germline V CDR1 and CDR2: LGHNA, YNFKEQ. V shed 2 bases and J 3 bases; nucleotides not matched to a gene: 17. The CDR3 extends over 19 amino acids. The CDR3 sequence: CASSQNALQGEDRDTEAFF. CDR3 nucleotides: TGTGCCAGCAGCCAAAATGCCTTACAGGGGGAAGATAGGGACACTGAAGCTTTCTTT.

This chain links TRBV20-1 with TRBJ1-2; 8 nucleotides match TRBD1. The CDR3 has 13 residues. Looked up from germline, CDR1 is DFQATT and CDR2 is SNEGSKA (reference sequence). The V gene end was trimmed by 3 bases and the J gene end by 6 bases; junction bases not matched to a gene: 6. CDR3 residues: CSARAGTGDGYTF. In DNA form, the CDR3 reads TGCAGTGCTAGGGCCGGGACAGGTGATGGCTACACCTTC.

This clonotype was seen just once. V usage is TRBV3-1 and J usage is TRBJ2-7, with a weak D call TRBD1 (6 bases). This CDR3 is 15 amino acids long. Per the germline V gene, CDR1 is LGHDT and CDR2 is YNNKEL (reference sequence). Trimming stripped 4 bases from V and 0 bases from J, with 13 bases between. CDR3 sequence reads: CASSRAGQSSYEQYF. The CDR3 region has the DNA TGTGCCAGCAGCCGTGCCGGACAGAGCTCCTACGAGCAGTACTTC.

This clonotype has just a few counts. The chain uses TRBV7-9 and TRBJ1-1; D gene unclear. The length of the CDR3 is 12 residues. Looked up from germline, CDR1 is SEHNR and CDR2 is FQNEAQ (reference sequence). Trimming removed 1 base at V and 7 bases at J, with 7 bases between. The DNA for the CDR3 is TGTGCCAGCAGCTTAGGGAACCTTGAAGCTTTCTTT. Translation gives CASSLGNLEAFF.

The chain is built from TRBV4-1 and TRBJ2-5; 9 nucleotides line up with TRBD2. Germline CDR1 and CDR2: MGHRA and YSYEKL. Trimming removed 0 bases from V and 4 bases from J; junction bases left unmatched: 6. This CDR3 is 16 amino acids long. The CDR3 region is CASSQDQRAGGETQYF. The CDR3, as DNA: TGCGCCAGCAGCCAAGATCAACGAGCGGGGGGAGAGACCCAGTACTTC.

The rearrangement joins TRBV6-6 to TRBJ1-2; a weak D match, TRBD1 (5 bases). The germline V gene encodes CDR1 MNHNY and CDR2 SVGAGI (reference sequence). The CDR3 consists of 15 residues. V was cut by 5 bases and J by 7 bases, with 20 bases left in between. CDR3 in amino acids: CASSHPGAVLGGYTF. In DNA, the CDR3 is TGTGCCAGCAGTCACCCCGGGGCTGTTTTGGGTGGCTACACCTTC.

The CDR3 protein is CAINTYGGPKDYGYTF. The CDR3 DNA reads as TGTGCCATCAATACTTATGGGGGCCCGAAGGACTATGGCTACACCTTC. This sequence joins TRBV10-3 and TRBJ1-2; weak D call: TRBD1 (6 bases). V gave up 7 bases and J gave up 3 bases, with 21 bases separating them. Germline values: CDR1 ENHRY, CDR2 SYGVKD. The CDR3 has 16 residues.